Listed here is a single T cell receptor beta chain. Its antigen is not known. Everyone who donated was a healthy bone marrow donor. This entry is derived from a study of cytomegalovirus exposure and HLA in healthy donors. CDR3 length: 15 residues. From germline, CDR1 is SGHRS and CDR2 YFSETQ. The V end lost 4 bases, the J end lost 0 bases, and 11 bases lay between the germline ends. Study-wide findings and caveats: Later work showed greater clonal expansion in HLA-associated TCR beta chains than in equally common others. TCR beta sequences reportedly predicted the HLA-A and HLA-B alleles of most subjects accurately.

PCR used 60 Vbeta primers and 13 Jbeta primers. Assay used: immunoSEQ multiplex PCR; TCRdb lists only in-frame clones, some missing. The sample records roughly 140,000 clones, about 80% being singletons. The TCR originated in a woman in her late teens or twenties in good health and CMV-seropositive. The rearrangement joins TRBV5-1 to TRBJ1-5, with a possible D match to TRBD1 (5 bases). The sample consisted of PBMCs. CDR3 DNA: TGCGCCAGCAGCCCGGGACTTTTTAGCAATCAGCCCCAGCATTTT. Protein: CASSPGLFSNQPQHF.